The clone carrying this T cell receptor (beta chain) was seen only a few times. J lost 2 bases, V lost 4 bases, and 5 bases had no gene match. This CDR3 is 15 amino acids long. Per the germline V gene, CDR1 is SGHRS and CDR2 is YFSETQ. Across 18 months, stable Graves' hyperthyroidism was marked by no progression to ophthalmopathy. Uncontrolled infection, other autoimmune disease, pregnancy or lactation excluded patients. Clinical symptoms, serum thyroxine, TRAb, thyroid ultrasound and orbital computed tomography informed diagnoses. This entry comes from a study of T cells in Graves' hyperthyroidism and ophthalmopathy. TCR beta CDR3 sequences were amplified from RNA transcripts. Initially, a first-round RT-PCR of the TCR CDR3 employed the HTBI primer set. Using its own MiXCR run on the multiplex PCR reads, TCRdb lists one record per CDR3 protein. Of some 420,000 distinct CDR3 sequences in the sample, about 13% were seen once.

Sequencing was done on a sample of blood. This clonotype was sampled from a woman between 18 and 30 years old with Graves' hyperthyroidism. The rearrangement links TRBV5-1 to TRBJ1-3; TRBD1 agrees at 8 bases. The CDR3, as DNA: TGCGCCAGCAGCCCCTTACAGGGGGCTGGAAACACCATATATTTT. Translating gives CASSPLQGAGNTIYF.